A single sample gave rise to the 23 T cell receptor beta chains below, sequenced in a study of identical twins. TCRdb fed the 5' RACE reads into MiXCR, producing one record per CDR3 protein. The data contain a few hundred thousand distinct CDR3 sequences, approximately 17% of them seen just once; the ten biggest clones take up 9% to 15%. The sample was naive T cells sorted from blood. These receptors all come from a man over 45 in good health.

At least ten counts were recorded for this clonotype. The DNA for the CDR3 is TGTGCCAGCAGTTTATCGCACAGGTTGAAAGGGGAGCAGTACTTC. It is translated as CASSLSHRLKGEQYF. The chain carries TRBV27 and TRBJ2-7, with TRBD1 as a possible D gene (5 bases). Germline V gene data show CDR1 as MNHEY and CDR2 as SMNVEV (reference sequence). This CDR3 has 15 amino acids. V lost 0 bases to trimming and J lost 7 bases, with 16 bases between them.

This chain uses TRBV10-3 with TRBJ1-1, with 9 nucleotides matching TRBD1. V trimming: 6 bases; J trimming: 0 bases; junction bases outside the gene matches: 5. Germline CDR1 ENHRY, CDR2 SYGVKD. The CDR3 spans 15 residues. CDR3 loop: CAIRSQGALNTEAFF. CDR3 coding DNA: TGTGCCATCAGATCACAGGGGGCCTTGAACACTGAAGCTTTCTTT.

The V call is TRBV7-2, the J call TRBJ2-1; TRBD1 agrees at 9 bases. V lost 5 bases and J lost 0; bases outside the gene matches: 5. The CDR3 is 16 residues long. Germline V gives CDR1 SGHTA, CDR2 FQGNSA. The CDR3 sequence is CASSLTGGRSYNEQFF. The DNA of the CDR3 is TGTGCCAGCAGCCTTACAGGGGGCCGCTCCTACAATGAGCAGTTCTTC.

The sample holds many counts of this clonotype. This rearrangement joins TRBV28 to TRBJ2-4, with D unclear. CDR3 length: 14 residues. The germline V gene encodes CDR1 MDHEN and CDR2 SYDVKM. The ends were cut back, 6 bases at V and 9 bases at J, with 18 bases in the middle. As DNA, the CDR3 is TGTGCCAGCAGACCCCCGGAGATTAATAGCATTCAGTACTTC. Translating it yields CASRPPEINSIQYF.

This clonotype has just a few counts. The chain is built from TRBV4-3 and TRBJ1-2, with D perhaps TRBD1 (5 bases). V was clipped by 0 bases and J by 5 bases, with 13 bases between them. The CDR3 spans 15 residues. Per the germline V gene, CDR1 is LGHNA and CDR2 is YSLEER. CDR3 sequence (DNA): TGCGCCAGCAGCCAAGATTCCGGGACGGGGTATGGCTACACCTTC. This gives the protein CASSQDSGTGYGYTF.

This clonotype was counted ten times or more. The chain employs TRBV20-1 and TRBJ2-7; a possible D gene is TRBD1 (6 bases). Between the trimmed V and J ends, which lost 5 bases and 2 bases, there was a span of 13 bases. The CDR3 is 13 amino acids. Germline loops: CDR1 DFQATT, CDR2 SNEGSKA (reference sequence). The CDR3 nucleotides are TGCAGTGCTGATCGGGACATCCCCTACGAGCAGTACTTC. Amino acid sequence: CSADRDIPYEQYF.

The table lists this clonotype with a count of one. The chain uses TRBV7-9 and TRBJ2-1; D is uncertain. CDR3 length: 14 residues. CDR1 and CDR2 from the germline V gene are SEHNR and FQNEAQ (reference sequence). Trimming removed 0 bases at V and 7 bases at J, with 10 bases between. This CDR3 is CASSLAQRSNEQFF. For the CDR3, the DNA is TGTGCCAGCAGCTTAGCGCAACGAAGTAATGAGCAGTTCTTC. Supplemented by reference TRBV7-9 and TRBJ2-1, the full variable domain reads DTGVSQNPRHKITKRGQNVTFRCDPISEHNRLYWYRQTLGQGPEFLTYFQNEAQLEKSRLLSDRFSAERPKGSFSTLEIQRTEQGDSAMYLCASSLAQRSNEQFFGPGTRLTVL.

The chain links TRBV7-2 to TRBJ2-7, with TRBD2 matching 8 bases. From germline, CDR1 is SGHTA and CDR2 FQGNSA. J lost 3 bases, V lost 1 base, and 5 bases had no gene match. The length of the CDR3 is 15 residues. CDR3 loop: CASSLVSGTSYEQYF. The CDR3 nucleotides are TGTGCCAGCAGCTTAGTATCCGGGACTAGCTACGAGCAGTACTTC.

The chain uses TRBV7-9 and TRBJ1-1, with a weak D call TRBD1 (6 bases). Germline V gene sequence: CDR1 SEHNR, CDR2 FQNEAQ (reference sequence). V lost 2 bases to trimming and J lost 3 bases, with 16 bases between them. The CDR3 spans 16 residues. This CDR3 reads CASSLSFTGSDTEAFF. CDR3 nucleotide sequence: TGTGCCAGCAGCTTAAGCTTCACAGGGTCCGACACTGAAGCTTTCTTT.

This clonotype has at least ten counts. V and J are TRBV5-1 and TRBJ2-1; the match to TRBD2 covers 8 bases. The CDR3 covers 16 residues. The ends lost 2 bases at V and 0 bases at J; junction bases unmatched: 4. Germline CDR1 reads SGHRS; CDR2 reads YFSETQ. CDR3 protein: CASSFGGGSSYNEQFF. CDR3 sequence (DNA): TGCGCCAGCAGCTTCGGCGGGGGGAGCTCCTACAATGAGCAGTTCTTC.

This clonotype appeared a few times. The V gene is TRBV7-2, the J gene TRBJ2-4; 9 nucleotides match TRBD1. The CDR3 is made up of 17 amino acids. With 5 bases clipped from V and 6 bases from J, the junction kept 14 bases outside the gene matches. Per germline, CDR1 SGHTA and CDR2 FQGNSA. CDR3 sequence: CASSPIRLGQGTNIQYF. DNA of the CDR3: TGTGCCAGCAGCCCAATCCGCCTGGGACAGGGAACAAACATTCAGTACTTC.

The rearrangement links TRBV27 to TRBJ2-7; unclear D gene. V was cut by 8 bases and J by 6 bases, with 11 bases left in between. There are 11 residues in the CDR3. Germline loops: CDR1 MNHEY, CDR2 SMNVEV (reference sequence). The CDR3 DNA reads TGTGCCAGCGGCCTTTCGGGCGAGCAGTACTTC. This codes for CASGLSGEQYF.

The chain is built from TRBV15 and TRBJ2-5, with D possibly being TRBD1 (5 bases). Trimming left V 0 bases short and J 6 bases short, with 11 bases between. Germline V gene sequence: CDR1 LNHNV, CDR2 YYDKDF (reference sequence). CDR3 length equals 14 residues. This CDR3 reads CATSRDRAFQTQYF. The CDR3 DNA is TGTGCCACCAGCAGAGACAGGGCCTTTCAGACCCAGTACTTC. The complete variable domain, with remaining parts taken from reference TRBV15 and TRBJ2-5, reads DAMVIQNPRYQVTQFGKPVTLSCSQTLNHNVMYWYQQKSSQAPKLLFHYYDKDFNNEADTPDNFQSRRPNTSFCFLDIRSPGLGDTAMYLCATSRDRAFQTQYFGPGTRLLVL.

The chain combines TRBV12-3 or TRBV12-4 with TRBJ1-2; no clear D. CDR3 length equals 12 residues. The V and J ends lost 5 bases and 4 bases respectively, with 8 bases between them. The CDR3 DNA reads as TGTGCCAGCAGTCGGCAGGCCTATGGCTACACCTTC. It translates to CASSRQAYGYTF.

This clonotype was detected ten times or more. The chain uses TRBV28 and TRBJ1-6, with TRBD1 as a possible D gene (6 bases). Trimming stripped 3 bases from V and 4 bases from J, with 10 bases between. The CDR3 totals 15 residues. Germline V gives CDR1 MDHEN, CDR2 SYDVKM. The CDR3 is CASSFAGQYNSPLHF. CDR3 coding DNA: TGTGCCAGCAGTTTCGCTGGACAGTATAATTCACCCCTCCACTTT.

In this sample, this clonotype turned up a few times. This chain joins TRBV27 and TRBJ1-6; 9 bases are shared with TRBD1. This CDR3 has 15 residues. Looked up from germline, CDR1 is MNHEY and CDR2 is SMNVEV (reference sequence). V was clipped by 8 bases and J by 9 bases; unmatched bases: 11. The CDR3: CASQKGGQGVSPLHF. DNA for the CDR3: TGTGCCAGCCAAAAGGGGGGACAGGGCGTTTCACCCCTCCACTTT.

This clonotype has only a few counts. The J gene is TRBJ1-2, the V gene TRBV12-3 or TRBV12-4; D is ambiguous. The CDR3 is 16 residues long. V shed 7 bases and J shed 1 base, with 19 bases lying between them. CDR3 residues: CASTPGASLINYGYTF. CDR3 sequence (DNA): TGTGCCAGCACCCCGGGAGCAAGCCTAATTAACTATGGCTACACCTTC.

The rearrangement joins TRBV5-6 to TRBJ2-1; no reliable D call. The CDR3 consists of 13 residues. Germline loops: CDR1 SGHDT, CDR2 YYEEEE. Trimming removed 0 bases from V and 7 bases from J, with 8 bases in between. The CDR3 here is CASSLGQQNEQFF. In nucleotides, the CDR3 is TGTGCCAGCAGCTTGGGTCAACAGAATGAGCAGTTCTTC.

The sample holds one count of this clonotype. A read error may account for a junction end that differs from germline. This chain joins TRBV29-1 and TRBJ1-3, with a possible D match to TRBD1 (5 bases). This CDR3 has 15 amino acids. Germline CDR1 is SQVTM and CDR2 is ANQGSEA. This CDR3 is CSVEDRRDPGNTIYF. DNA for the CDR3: TGCAGCGTGGAAGACCGCAGGGACCCTGGAAACACCATATATTTT.

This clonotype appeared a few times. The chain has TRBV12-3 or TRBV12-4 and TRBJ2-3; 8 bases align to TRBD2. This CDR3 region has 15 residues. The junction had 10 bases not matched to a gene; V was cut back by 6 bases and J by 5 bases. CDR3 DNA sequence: TGTGCCAGCAGGACCGGGAGGGCCGGTAGAGATACGCAGTATTTT. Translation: CASRTGRAGRDTQYF.

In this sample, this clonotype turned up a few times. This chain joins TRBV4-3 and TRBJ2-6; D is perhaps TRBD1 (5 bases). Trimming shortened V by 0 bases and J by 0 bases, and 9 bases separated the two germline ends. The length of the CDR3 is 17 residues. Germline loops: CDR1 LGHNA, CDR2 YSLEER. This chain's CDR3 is CASSQDLTDSGANVLTF. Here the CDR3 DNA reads TGCGCCAGCAGCCAAGATTTGACAGACTCTGGGGCCAACGTCCTGACTTTC.

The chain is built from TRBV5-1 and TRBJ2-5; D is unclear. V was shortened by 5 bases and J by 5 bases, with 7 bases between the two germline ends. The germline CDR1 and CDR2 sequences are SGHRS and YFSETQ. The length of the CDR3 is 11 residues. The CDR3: CASSAMETQYF. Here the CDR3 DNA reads TGCGCCAGCAGTGCGATGGAGACCCAGTACTTC.

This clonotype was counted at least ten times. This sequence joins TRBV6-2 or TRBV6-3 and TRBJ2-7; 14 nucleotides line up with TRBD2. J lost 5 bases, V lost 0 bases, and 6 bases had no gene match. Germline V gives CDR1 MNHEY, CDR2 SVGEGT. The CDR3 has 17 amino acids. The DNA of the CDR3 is TGTGCCAGCAGTTACTCGATGGGACTAGCGGGAGAGGACGAGCAGTACTTC. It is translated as CASSYSMGLAGEDEQYF.